The next 7 T cell receptor beta chains were all read from a single sample in a study of blood T cell repertoires in COVID-19. TCRdb keeps only in-frame clones here, not all; method: immunoSEQ multiplex PCR. The repertoire holds some 120,000 clones, with about 83% as singletons. Sequences were obtained from peripheral blood. The receptors were sampled from a human donor in a cohort sampled during active COVID-19.

V and J are TRBV19 and TRBJ1-4; 9 nucleotides agree with TRBD1. V lost 10 bases, J lost 8 bases, and 8 bases stayed unmatched. The germline V gene encodes CDR1 LNHDA and CDR2 SQIVND (reference sequence). This CDR3 is 13 amino acids long. This CDR3 is CATRRTGAEKLFF. The CDR3 DNA is TGTGCCACGAGAAGGACAGGGGCGGAAAAACTGTTTTTT. The whole variable domain, filled in from reference TRBV19 and TRBJ1-4, reads DGGITQSPKYLFRKEGQNVTLSCEQNLNHDAMYWYRQDPGQGLRLIYYSQIVNDFQKGDIAEGYSVSREKKESFPLTVTSAQKNPTAFYLCATRRTGAEKLFFGSGTQLSVL.

This rearrangement joins TRBV2 to TRBJ1-5; tentative D call: TRBD1 (6 bases). CDR1 SNHLY and CDR2 FYNNEI come from the germline V gene. The length of the CDR3 is 13 residues. Trimming stripped 6 bases from V and 3 bases from J, with 9 bases between. The CDR3 protein is CASRGQLNQPQHF. The CDR3 DNA sequence: TGTGCCAGCAGAGGACAGCTCAATCAGCCCCAGCATTTT.

The chain is built from TRBV20-1 and TRBJ2-7, with 9 bases lining up with TRBD2. The CDR3 has 14 residues. V gave up 3 bases and J gave up 6 bases; unmatched junction bases: 9. Germline CDR1 reads DFQATT; CDR2 reads SNEGSKA (reference sequence). The CDR3 is CSASTGTSLSEQYF. For the CDR3, the DNA is TGCAGTGCTAGTACCGGGACTAGCCTCAGCGAGCAGTACTTC.

The gene calls are TRBV10-3 and TRBJ1-1, with TRBD1 as a possible D gene (5 bases). Trimming removed 4 bases from V and 4 bases from J, with 19 bases in between. The CDR3 totals 16 residues. Germline-derived CDR1 and CDR2 are ENHRY and SYGVKD. CDR3 bases: TGTGCCATCAGTGCAGGAATGGGGCCGAAAAGCACTGAAGCTTTCTTT. Protein product: CAISAGMGPKSTEAFF.

The gene calls are TRBV19 and TRBJ2-7; D is unclear. CDR1 is LNHDA and CDR2 is SQIVND in the germline V gene (reference sequence). The V end lost 5 bases, the J end lost 3 bases, and 11 bases lay between the germline ends. This CDR3 is built from 13 residues. The CDR3 nucleotides are TGTGCCAGTAGTTTTAATGGCGGCTACGAGCAGTACTTC. Its protein is CASSFNGGYEQYF.

CDR3 in DNA: TGTGCCAGCAGGACGACTCAGGGGACTCAGCCCCAGCATTTT. Amino acid sequence: CASRTTQGTQPQHF. The chain uses TRBV28 and TRBJ1-5; tentative D call: TRBD1 (6 bases). CDR3 size: 14 residues. Trimming removed 6 bases from V and 6 bases from J, with 15 bases in between. The germline gives CDR1 MDHEN, CDR2 SYDVKM.

This clone was seen only a few times. The rearrangement joins TRBV5-6 to TRBJ1-6; perhaps TRBD1 as D (6 bases). Trimming removed 2 bases from V and 8 bases from J, with 11 bases in between. CDR3 length: 14 amino acids. The germline V gene has CDR1 SGHDT and CDR2 YYEEEE. For the CDR3, the DNA is TGTGCCAGCAGCTTTGAACACAGGGATTCACCCCTCCACTTT. Protein sequence: CASSFEHRDSPLHF.